This T cell receptor beta chain comes out of a study of response to subunit inactivated influenza vaccine. Study-level findings and limits: The authors suggested that every seasonal influenza vaccination recruits few new T cells.

This clonotype occurred a few times. Antigen: not known. Each CDR3 protein gets one entry after TCRdb re-called the RT-PCR reads with MiXCR. This sample has more than 150,000 distinct CDR3 sequences, with about 11% found just once. The V gene lost 0 bases and the J gene lost 0 bases, with 16 bases spanning the gap. The length of the CDR3 is 18 residues. Germline CDR1 is SGHRS and CDR2 is YFSETQ. This sequence joins TRBV5-1 and TRBJ2-4; TRBD1 is a possible D gene (6 bases). The source was CD8+ T cells sorted from PBMCs, collected 23 to 25 months after vaccination. This receptor was identified in a man aged 50 to 69 who received an inactivated influenza vaccine. CDR3 residues: CASSLVQGSHVAKNIQYF. For the CDR3, the DNA is TGCGCCAGCAGCTTGGTTCAGGGGTCCCATGTAGCCAAAAACATTCAGTACTTC.